This is a list of T cell receptor beta chains from one sample in a study of CD8 T cells in ankylosing spondylitis. TCRdb re-called the 5' RACE reads through MiXCR, storing one row per CDR3 protein. In the table there are 210,000 or so distinct CDR3 sequences, approximately 8% of which are singletons. The sample taken for sequencing was blood, either unsorted or a sorted T cell fraction (not recorded which). Receptors were obtained from a female donor with ankylosing spondylitis or in good health (not recorded which). Both conserved end residues are part of each CDR3.

v_call: TRBV20-1; cdr3_aa: CSAGWDNNYGYTF
v_call: TRBV20-1; cdr3_aa: CSANDRDRGYNEQFF
v_call: TRBV21-1; cdr3_aa: CASSAALQGVNTEAFF
v_call: TRBV12-3/TRBV12-4; cdr3_aa: CASSFSYGYTF
v_call: TRBV20-1; cdr3_aa: CSARVGQGVEAFF
v_call: TRBV12-5; cdr3_aa: CASGSQRLAAVSDTQYF
v_call: TRBV3-1; cdr3_aa: CASSQVGDAFF
v_call: TRBV27; cdr3_aa: CASSLVSTRSNTEAFF
v_call: TRBV4-1; cdr3_aa: CASSPDPWLQNEQFF
v_call: TRBV4-2; cdr3_aa: CASSQDLAGLAGLNEQFF
v_call: TRBV6-1; cdr3_aa: CASRSDDGRETQYF
v_call: TRBV10-1; cdr3_aa: CASSEGRYEQYF
v_call: TRBV10-3; cdr3_aa: CAISESLAGYEQFF
v_call: TRBV6-1; cdr3_aa: CASGGRLKSGELFF
v_call: TRBV6-2/TRBV6-3; cdr3_aa: CASRVPSAGVHYEQYF
v_call: TRBV30; cdr3_aa: CAWSPDRNTEAFF
v_call: TRBV12-3/TRBV12-4; cdr3_aa: CASTREGSREQFF
v_call: TRBV10-1; cdr3_aa: CASSESIGRTGGQYF
v_call: TRBV29-1; cdr3_aa: CSVEVPGWSYEQYF
v_call: TRBV15; cdr3_aa: CASAGGWSGELFF
v_call: TRBV20-1; cdr3_aa: CSAREGRGNQPQHF
v_call: TRBV19; cdr3_aa: CASSIATGENEKLFF
v_call: TRBV7-2; cdr3_aa: CVSSLGQLYGYTF
v_call: TRBV9; cdr3_aa: CASSGPGLAGRNEQFF
v_call: TRBV28; cdr3_aa: CASSLVTSLGTYYEQYF
v_call: TRBV6-2/TRBV6-3; cdr3_aa: CASKGLAGGIQTLSSYNEQFF
v_call: TRBV29-1; cdr3_aa: CSVEGTRNEQFF
v_call: TRBV6-2/TRBV6-3; cdr3_aa: CASSRTGTDAQYF
v_call: TRBV5-6; cdr3_aa: CASSDTPGQGNEQFF
v_call: TRBV29-1; cdr3_aa: CSVETLGGVDQPQHF
v_call: TRBV5-2; cdr3_aa: CAMGPGAGYGYTF
v_call: TRBV10-3; cdr3_aa: CAIRAGDRSGANVLTF
v_call: TRBV4-2; cdr3_aa: CASSQDLQVRSEQCF
v_call: TRBV20-1; cdr3_aa: CSAEGQRYEAFF
v_call: TRBV27; cdr3_aa: CASSVSGIVDTQYF
v_call: TRBV2; cdr3_aa: CASRWTPRSYEQYF
v_call: TRBV6-1; cdr3_aa: CASRSAGAQAKNIQYF
v_call: TRBV20-1; cdr3_aa: CSAPDFVGNSYNEQFF
v_call: TRBV20-1; cdr3_aa: CSARKNATPRNTEAFF
v_call: TRBV13; cdr3_aa: CASSFYGSSGRYNEQFF
v_call: TRBV12-3/TRBV12-4; cdr3_aa: CASTPGRAGTNGEAFF
v_call: TRBV7-9; cdr3_aa: CASRPGTSNTEAFF
v_call: TRBV5-1; cdr3_aa: CASRDREGYEQYF
v_call: TRBV4-3; cdr3_aa: CASSQDLGQGVYNEQFF
v_call: TRBV7-9; cdr3_aa: CASSFQGREQYF
v_call: TRBV12-3/TRBV12-4; cdr3_aa: CASSHGDYEQYF
v_call: TRBV7-2; cdr3_aa: CASSWVEGLAGESVQFF
v_call: TRBV6-2/TRBV6-3; cdr3_aa: CASGHPQGELFF
v_call: TRBV5-4; cdr3_aa: CASSTMGRETQYF
v_call: TRBV28; cdr3_aa: CASTISRQGRAPAFF
v_call: TRBV7-2; cdr3_aa: CASSLGQLETYGYTF
v_call: TRBV5-5; cdr3_aa: CASSSSLTGGYGYTF
v_call: TRBV19; cdr3_aa: CASSPQGDGEQFF
v_call: TRBV7-9; cdr3_aa: CASSLAGGGANVLTF
v_call: TRBV5-1; cdr3_aa: CASTPMGQTNTGELFF